The 25 T cell receptor beta chains below come from one sample, sequenced in a study of patients and donors after allogeneic stem cell transplantation. TCRdb passed the RT-PCR reads through MiXCR, listing each CDR3 protein once. The table records 200,000 to 250,000 distinct CDR3 sequences, roughly 14% of them present only once. The sequenced sample was blood, either unsorted or a sorted T cell fraction (not recorded which). These receptors originate from a human donor who was either an allogeneic HSCT recipient or a stem cell or donor lymphocyte infusion donor (not recorded which). It is not recorded whose cells these are; they may come from a transplant donor.

The J gene is TRBJ2-2, the V gene TRBV4-3; D is possibly TRBD1 (5 bases). Germline loops: CDR1 LGHNA, CDR2 YSLEER. Trimming removed 5 bases at V and 2 bases at J, with 9 bases between. The CDR3 extends over 14 amino acids. The CDR3 region is CASSNQGNTGELFF. The CDR3 DNA reads as TGCGCCAGCAGCAACCAGGGTAACACCGGGGAGCTGTTTTTT.

This chain joins TRBV20-1 and TRBJ1-2, with 10 bases lining up with TRBD1. Trimming cost V 5 bases and J 7 bases; bases outside gene matches: 4. From germline, CDR1 is DFQATT and CDR2 SNEGSKA (reference sequence). The CDR3 spans 12 residues. The DNA of the CDR3 is TGCAGTGCTGGGACAGGGGCAGGTGGCTACACCTTC. It specifies CSAGTGAGGYTF.

This clonotype was observed at least ten times. This sequence joins TRBV5-1 and TRBJ2-2; D is unclear. The V end lost 0 bases, the J end lost 0 bases, and 3 bases lay between the germline ends. The CDR3 totals 14 residues. Germline loops: CDR1 SGHRS, CDR2 YFSETQ. The CDR3 here is CASSLDPNTGELFF. Here the CDR3 DNA reads TGCGCCAGCAGCTTGGATCCGAACACCGGGGAGCTGTTTTTT.

The table lists this clonotype with many counts. CDR3 sequence (DNA): TGCAGTGAAGGGGAGTACACTGAAGCTTTCTTT. This sequence encodes CSEGEYTEAFF. The chain combines TRBV20-1 with TRBJ1-1, with D possibly being TRBD1 (5 bases). V was shortened by 7 bases and J by 3 bases, with 9 bases between the two germline ends. The CDR3 contains 11 residues. Germline V gene sequence: CDR1 DFQATT, CDR2 SNEGSKA (reference sequence).

V gene TRBV5-5 combines with J gene TRBJ1-2; D ambiguous. This CDR3 region has 12 residues. The germline CDR1 and CDR2 sequences are SGHKS and YYEKEE (reference sequence). V lost 0 bases, J lost 8 bases, and 8 bases lay in between. CDR3 protein: CASSLEREGYTF. CDR3 sequence (DNA): TGTGCCAGCAGCTTGGAAAGGGAAGGCTACACCTTC.

This clonotype was detected a few times. The V call is TRBV7-2, the J call TRBJ1-3, with D unclear. The germline V gene has CDR1 SGHTA and CDR2 FQGNSA. The CDR3 is 17 amino acids. V was clipped by 5 bases and J by 0 bases, with 17 bases between them. The CDR3 region has the DNA TGTGCCAGCAGCATCGCTCAACGACGTACCTCTGGAAACACCATATATTTT. Its translation: CASSIAQRRTSGNTIYF. Based on the CDR3 plus reference TRBV7-2 and TRBJ1-3, the full variable domain is GAGVSQSPSNKVTEKGKDVELRCDPISGHTALYWYRQSLGQGLEFLIYFQGNSAPDKSGLPSDRFSAERTGGSVSTLTIQRTQQEDSAVYLCASSIAQRRTSGNTIYFGEGSWLTVV.

This clonotype was observed a handful of times. The CDR3 bases are TGTGCCAGCGCTAAGGTGGCGGGGGGCCAAGAGGAGCAGTTCTTC. Translation: CASAKVAGGQEEQFF. The chain joins TRBV9 to TRBJ2-1, with TRBD2 matching over 8 bases. With V trimmed by 7 bases and J by 10 bases, 16 bases remained unmatched. CDR1 and CDR2 (germline): SGDLS, YYNGEE. The CDR3 is made up of 15 amino acids.

In this sample, this clonotype turned up many times. This chain joins TRBV20-1 and TRBJ2-3; TRBD2 aligns across 11 bases. The germline V gene has CDR1 DFQATT and CDR2 SNEGSKA (reference sequence). This CDR3 is 15 amino acids long. J lost 2 bases, V lost 5 bases, and 6 bases had no gene match. CDR3 DNA sequence: TGCAGTGCTTCCCGACTAGCGGGGAACACAGATACGCAGTATTTT. It specifies CSASRLAGNTDTQYF.

This clonotype was counted at least ten times. This chain uses TRBV7-2 with TRBJ2-7; D is ambiguous. In germline, CDR1 is SGHTA, CDR2 FQGNSA. This CDR3 is 13 amino acids long. V was pared by 2 bases and J by 2 bases, with 7 bases between. CDR3 sequence: CASSLKSPYEQYF. The CDR3, as DNA: TGTGCCAGCAGCTTAAAATCTCCCTACGAGCAGTACTTC.

This clonotype was seen only a few times. The chain is built from TRBV21-1 and TRBJ2-1; the table's D gene call, TRBD1, was not cross checked with the DNA. TRBV21-1 constitutes a pseudogene. The length of the CDR3 is 16 residues. DNA of the CDR3: TGTGCCAGCAGCAAAGAGGTGGGGGTTCCCTACAATGAGCAGTTCTTC. This translates into CASSKEVGVPYNEQFF.

This clonotype was counted between two and nine times. The chain carries TRBV7-3 and TRBJ2-1; D gene uncertain. This CDR3 spans 16 amino acids. The germline V gene encodes CDR1 SGHTA and CDR2 FQGTGA. Trimming took off 5 bases at V and 5 bases at J, with 19 bases between the two ends. CDR3 nucleotides: TGTGCCAGCAGCCTTAGTCAATCCGGCCGCAACAATGAGCAGTTCTTC. Its translation: CASSLSQSGRNNEQFF.

This clonotype was seen ten or more times. V gene TRBV20-1 combines with J gene TRBJ1-3; 7 bases are a match to TRBD1. This CDR3 has 12 amino acids. V dropped 6 bases and J dropped 8; count of bases not matched to a gene: 7. CDR1 DFQATT and CDR2 SNEGSKA come from the germline V gene (reference sequence). The CDR3, as DNA: TGCAGTGCCCCAGACAGGGAGGACACCATATATTTT. Amino acid sequence: CSAPDREDTIYF.

The V call is TRBV11-2, the J call TRBJ1-2; D unresolved. Germline V gene data show CDR1 as SGHAT and CDR2 as FQNNGV. Trimming took off 1 base at V and 2 bases at J, with 8 bases between the two ends. The CDR3 sequence is 14 residues long. The CDR3 loop is CASSLVGRNYGYTF. Written as DNA, the CDR3 is TGTGCCAGCAGCTTAGTCGGGAGGAACTATGGCTACACCTTC.

This clonotype was detected many times. As DNA, the CDR3 is TGTGCCAGCGACCCCCGGAAGGGGCCCTACAATGAGCAGTTCTTC. This codes for CASDPRKGPYNEQFF. The chain links TRBV27 to TRBJ2-1; D is perhaps TRBD1 (5 bases). V lost 8 bases, J lost 2 bases, and 16 bases lay in between. The CDR3 covers 15 residues. CDR1 and CDR2 from the germline V gene are MNHEY and SMNVEV (reference sequence).

This clonotype was counted at least ten times. V gene TRBV12-3 or TRBV12-4 combines with J gene TRBJ1-2, with D perhaps matching TRBD1 (5 bases). CDR3 length equals 15 residues. V was shortened by 6 bases and J by 8 bases, with 22 bases between the two germline ends. CDR3: CASSPRKGNSRGYTF. The CDR3, as DNA: TGTGCCAGCAGCCCCCGGAAGGGGAATTCGAGGGGCTACACCTTC.

Only one count was recorded for this clonotype. V usage is TRBV7-6 and J usage is TRBJ2-2, with 7 bases lining up with TRBD2. This CDR3 contains 16 residues. Germline CDR1 SGHVS, CDR2 FNYEAQ. The junction had 4 bases not matched to a gene; V was cut back by 3 bases and J by 0 bases. This chain's CDR3 is CASSFRGGPNTGELFF. In nucleotides, the CDR3 is TGTGCCAGCAGCTTTCGCGGGGGTCCGAACACCGGGGAGCTGTTTTTT.

This clonotype has a handful of counts. The chain couples TRBV3-1 to TRBJ2-5, with D hard to call. Between the trimmed V and J ends, which lost 1 base and 5 bases, there was a span of 8 bases. The CDR3 runs 13 residues. CDR1 and CDR2 (germline): LGHDT, YNNKEL (reference sequence). In DNA form, the CDR3 reads TGTGCCAGCAGCCAAGGGAACCCGGAGACCCAGTACTTC. Protein: CASSQGNPETQYF.

The V gene is TRBV27, the J gene TRBJ2-5; D might be TRBD1 (6 bases). This CDR3 contains 17 residues. Germline lookup yields CDR1 MNHEY and CDR2 SMNVEV (reference sequence). Trimming left V 3 bases short and J 0 bases short, with 17 bases between. CDR3 in DNA: TGTGCCAGCAGTTTCTTAAGTAGGGGGAACTACCAAGAGACCCAGTACTTC. It yields the protein CASSFLSRGNYQETQYF.

CDR3 coding DNA: TGTGCCAGCAGTTTGATTAGTGGGGGCGGCACAGATACGCAGTATTTT. Protein: CASSLISGGGTDTQYF. The chain uses TRBV12-3 or TRBV12-4 and TRBJ2-3; possibly TRBD1 for D (6 bases). This CDR3 spans 16 amino acids. V dropped 3 bases and J dropped 1 base, with 14 bases sitting between them.

This clonotype was picked up a small number of times. This chain joins TRBV4-3 and TRBJ2-4; TRBD2 is a possible D gene (7 bases). Trimming took 0 bases from V and 7 from J, leaving 19 bases between them. The CDR3 contains 17 residues. Germline loops: CDR1 LGHNA, CDR2 YSLEER. The CDR3 loop reads CASSQDTTGGPGNIQYF. CDR3 coding DNA: TGCGCCAGCAGCCAAGATACGACCGGGGGGCCCGGGAACATTCAGTACTTC.

This clonotype was counted only a few times. V is TRBV20-1 and J is TRBJ2-6; D may be TRBD1 (5 bases). Germline-derived CDR1 and CDR2 are DFQATT and SNEGSKA (reference sequence). The CDR3 is 18 residues long. Deletions cut 3 bases from V and 1 base from J, with 19 bases between. In DNA form, the CDR3 reads TGCAGTGCTAGTCCCCCAAAGGGGTCTGTATCTGGGGCCAACGTCCTGACTTTC. Translated, it gives CSASPPKGSVSGANVLTF.

This clonotype was counted only a few times. In nucleotides, the CDR3 is TGTGCCAGCAGCATCCGAGGAGGGGGCGCTGATTATGGCTACACCTTC. This codes for CASSIRGGGADYGYTF. The chain links TRBV14 to TRBJ1-2, with 7 positions matching TRBD1. Germline CDR1 SGHDN, CDR2 FVKESK. V gave up 5 bases and J gave up 5 bases; unmatched junction bases: 14. The CDR3 runs 16 residues.

This clonotype appeared many times. The V and J genes are TRBV6-2 or TRBV6-3 and TRBJ1-2; no clear D. The V gene lost 6 bases and the J gene lost 7 bases, with 12 bases spanning the gap. This CDR3 has 12 residues. The germline CDR1 and CDR2 sequences are MNHEY and SVGEGT. The CDR3 coding sequence is TGTGCCAGCAGCCTCGCCTCTCGTGGCTACACCTTC. It is translated as CASSLASRGYTF.

This chain links TRBV9 with TRBJ2-1, with TRBD1 as a possible D gene (5 bases). The V end lost 3 bases, the J end lost 4 bases, and 14 bases lay between the germline ends. This CDR3 is built from 15 residues. The germline gives CDR1 SGDLS, CDR2 YYNGEE. DNA for the CDR3: TGTGCCAGCAGCGAGGGGATGGGCCTATACAATGAGCAGTTCTTC. Its protein is CASSEGMGLYNEQFF. Supplemented by reference TRBV9 and TRBJ2-1, the full variable domain reads DSGVTQTPKHLITATGQRVTLRCSPRSGDLSVYWYQQSLDQGLQFLIQYYNGEERAKGNILERFSAQQFPDLHSELNLSSLELGDSALYFCASSEGMGLYNEQFFGPGTRLTVL.

In its sample, this clonotype was seen a few times. The chain uses TRBV6-2 or TRBV6-3 and TRBJ2-1; D tentatively reads TRBD1 or TRBD2 (5 bases each). V lost 7 bases and J 4 bases, leaving 17 bases between the germline ends. Germline assignment: CDR1 MNHEY and CDR2 SVGEGT. The CDR3 covers 15 residues. As DNA, the CDR3 is TGTGCCAGCACTCCTCGTCTGGGACGGTACAATGAGCAGTTCTTC. Amino acid sequence: CASTPRLGRYNEQFF.